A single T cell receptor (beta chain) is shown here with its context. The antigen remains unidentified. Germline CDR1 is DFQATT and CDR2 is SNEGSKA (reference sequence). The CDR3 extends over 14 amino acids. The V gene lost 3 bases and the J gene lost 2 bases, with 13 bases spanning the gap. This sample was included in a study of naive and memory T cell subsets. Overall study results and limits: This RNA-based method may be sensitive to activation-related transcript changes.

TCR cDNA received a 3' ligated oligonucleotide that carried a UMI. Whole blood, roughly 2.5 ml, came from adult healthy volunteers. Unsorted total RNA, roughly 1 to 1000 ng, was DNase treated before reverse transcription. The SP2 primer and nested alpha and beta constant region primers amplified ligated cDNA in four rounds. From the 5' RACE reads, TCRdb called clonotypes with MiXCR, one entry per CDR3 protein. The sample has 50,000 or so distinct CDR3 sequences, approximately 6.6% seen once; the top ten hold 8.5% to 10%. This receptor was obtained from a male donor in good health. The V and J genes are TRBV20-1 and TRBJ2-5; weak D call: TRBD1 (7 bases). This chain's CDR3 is CSASAGQIQETQYF. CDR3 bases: TGCAGTGCTAGTGCGGGACAGATTCAAGAGACCCAGTACTTC.